This T cell receptor (beta chain) was found in a study of T cells after posttransplantation cyclophosphamide. Study-level findings and limits: Donor CD8+ memory clones often dominated recipient blood repertoires at later times. Recipient CMV seropositivity and CMV reactivation strongly tracked TRB clonality. TRB overlap between skin or GI tissue T cells and blood was limited.

In the case of this clone: Its antigen is undetermined.

Measured with immunoSEQ multiplex PCR; TCRdb has only the in-frame clones, and not every one. The repertoire consists of roughly 23,000 clones, with 80% to 90% occurring once and the leading ten covering roughly 8%. Germline lookup yields CDR1 PRHDT and CDR2 FYEKMQ (reference sequence). The V gene lost 8 bases and the J gene lost 3 bases, with 11 bases spanning the gap. CDR3 length: 14 residues. Controls had myeloablative marrow grafts with methotrexate and calcineurin inhibitor, sampled at 1 year. This sequence originates from a female patient aged 45-65 years who received an allogeneic stem cell transplant from an unrelated donor, was CMV-positive, and had chronic GVHD only. Part of the T cell pool may stem from the graft donor. V usage is TRBV13 and J usage is TRBJ2-6, with D unresolved. The material sequenced was PBMCs, taken after an allogeneic stem cell transplant with a calcineurin inhibitor and methotrexate. The CDR3 DNA is TGTGCCAGCCTGTTTGCAGATGGGGCCAACGTCCTGACTTTC. The encoded protein is CASLFADGANVLTF.